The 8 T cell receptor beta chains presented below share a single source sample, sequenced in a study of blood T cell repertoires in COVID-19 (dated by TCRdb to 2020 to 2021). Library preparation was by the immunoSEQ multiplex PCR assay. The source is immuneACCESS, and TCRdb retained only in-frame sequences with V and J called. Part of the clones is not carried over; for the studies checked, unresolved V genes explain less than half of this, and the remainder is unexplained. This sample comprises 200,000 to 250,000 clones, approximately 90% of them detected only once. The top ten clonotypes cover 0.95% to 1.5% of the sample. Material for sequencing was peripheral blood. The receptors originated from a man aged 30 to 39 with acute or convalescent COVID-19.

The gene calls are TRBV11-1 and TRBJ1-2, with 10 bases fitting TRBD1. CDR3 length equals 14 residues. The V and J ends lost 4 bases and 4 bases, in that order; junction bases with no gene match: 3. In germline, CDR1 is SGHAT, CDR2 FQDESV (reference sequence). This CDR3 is CASSSRTGGYGYTF. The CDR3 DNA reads TGTGCCAGCAGCTCGCGGACAGGGGGCTATGGCTACACCTTC.

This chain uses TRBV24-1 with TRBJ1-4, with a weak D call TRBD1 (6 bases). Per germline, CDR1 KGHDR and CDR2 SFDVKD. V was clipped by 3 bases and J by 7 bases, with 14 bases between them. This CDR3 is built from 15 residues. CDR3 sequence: CATSDPQGGTEKLFF. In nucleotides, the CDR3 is TGTGCCACCAGTGATCCACAGGGAGGGACTGAAAAACTGTTTTTT.

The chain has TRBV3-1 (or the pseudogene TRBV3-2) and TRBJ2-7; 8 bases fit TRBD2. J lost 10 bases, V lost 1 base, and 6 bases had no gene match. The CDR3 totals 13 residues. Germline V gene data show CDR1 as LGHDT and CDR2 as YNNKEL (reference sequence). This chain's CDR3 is CASSQVEAGVQYF. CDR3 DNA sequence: TGTGCCAGCAGCCAAGTGGAAGCGGGGGTACAGTACTTC.

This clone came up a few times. CDR3 nucleotide sequence: TGTGCCTGGAGTGTAGTGGACACGAATCAGCCCCAGCATTTT. Its protein product is CAWSVVDTNQPQHF. The V and J genes are TRBV30 and TRBJ1-5, with D possibly TRBD1 on 5 matching bases. V shed 0 bases and J shed 4 bases, with 10 bases lying between them. The CDR3 spans 14 residues. The germline gives CDR1 GTSNPN, CDR2 SVGIG (reference sequence).

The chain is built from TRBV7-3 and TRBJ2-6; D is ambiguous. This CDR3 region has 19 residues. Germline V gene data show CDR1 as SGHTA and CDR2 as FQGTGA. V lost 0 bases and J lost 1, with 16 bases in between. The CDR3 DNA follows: TGTGCCAGCAGCTTAACGAGAGGCCCTAAGGCTTCTGGGGCCAACGTCCTGACTTTC. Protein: CASSLTRGPKASGANVLTF.

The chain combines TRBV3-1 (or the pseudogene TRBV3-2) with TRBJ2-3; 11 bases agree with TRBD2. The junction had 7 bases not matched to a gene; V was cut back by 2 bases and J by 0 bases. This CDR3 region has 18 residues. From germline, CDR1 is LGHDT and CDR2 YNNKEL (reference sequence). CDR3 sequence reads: CASSQSLAGGSSTDTQYF. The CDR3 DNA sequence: TGTGCCAGCAGCCAATCATTAGCGGGGGGGTCAAGCACAGATACGCAGTATTTT.

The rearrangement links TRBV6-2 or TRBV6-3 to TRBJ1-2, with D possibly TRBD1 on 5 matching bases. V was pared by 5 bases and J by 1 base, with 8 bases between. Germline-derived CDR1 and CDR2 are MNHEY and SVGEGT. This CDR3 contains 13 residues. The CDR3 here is CASSQDSNYGYTF. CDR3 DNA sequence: TGTGCCAGCAGTCAAGACAGTAACTATGGCTACACCTTC.

The CDR3, as DNA: TGTGCCAGCACCCCGCCAGGCCTAGCGGGGAACCAGTACTTC. It yields the protein CASTPPGLAGNQYF. This sequence joins TRBV5-8 and TRBJ2-5, with TRBD2 matching over 9 bases. The germline gives CDR1 SGHTS, CDR2 YDEGEE. Losses at the gene ends were 6 bases for V and 10 bases for J; bases not matched to a gene: 13. This CDR3 has 14 amino acids.